The 13 T cell receptor beta chains below were found in one sample sequenced in a study of T cells in Graves' hyperthyroidism and ophthalmopathy. It was RNA transcripts that yielded the amplified TCR beta CDR3 regions. HTBI primers were the set used in a first-round RT-PCR of the TCR CDR3. TCRdb processed the multiplex PCR reads anew with MiXCR; each CDR3 protein has one entry. The data contain some 500,000 distinct CDR3 sequences, approximately 25% of them singletons. The sequencing input was blood. These receptors all stem from a woman in her twenties or thirties with Graves' ophthalmopathy.

This clonotype has a handful of counts. The rearrangement joins TRBV7-4 to TRBJ1-5, with 7 bases matching TRBD1. There are 22 residues in the CDR3. With V trimmed by 0 bases and J by 0 bases, 20 bases remained unmatched. Germline V lookup: CDR1 SGHVT, CDR2 SQSDAQ. The CDR3 DNA reads TGTGCCAGCAGCTTAGCGTCCGCCCTGTCCCGGGACAGACTTTATAGCAATCAGCCCCAGCATTTT. This sequence encodes CASSLASALSRDRLYSNQPQHF.

The sample holds many counts of this clonotype. J is TRBJ2-6 and V is TRBV6-2 or TRBV6-3; no clear D gene. The germline V and J ends were trimmed by 6 bases and 0 bases, with 9 bases remaining between them. The CDR3 loop spans 15 amino acids. Germline loops: CDR1 MNHEY, CDR2 SVGEGT. CDR3 DNA: TGTGCCAGCAGCCAAGGATACTCTGGGGCCAACGTCCTGACTTTC. This codes for CASSQGYSGANVLTF.

This clonotype was detected ten times or more. The genes are TRBV6-9 and TRBJ2-7, with 9 bases that match TRBD1. The germline V gene encodes CDR1 MNHGY and CDR2 SVAAGI. The CDR3 has 14 amino acids. V lost 0 bases, J lost 3 bases, and 0 bases stayed unmatched. The CDR3 DNA is TGTGCCAGCAGTTATTCGACAGGGGGCTACGAGCAGTACTTC. As protein: CASSYSTGGYEQYF.

There are many counts of this clonotype. This chain links TRBV7-8 with TRBJ2-2; 9 nucleotides line up with TRBD1. The J segment lost 6 bases and the V segment lost 3 bases, leaving 8 bases of the junction unmatched. CDR3 length: 16 residues. Germline assignment: CDR1 SGHVS and CDR2 FQNEAQ. CDR3: CASSFRTGVLAGELFF. As DNA, the CDR3 is TGTGCCAGCAGCTTCAGGACAGGGGTCTTGGCCGGGGAGCTGTTTTTT.

This clonotype was seen at least ten times. The gene calls are TRBV12-3 or TRBV12-4 and TRBJ1-2; D is possibly TRBD1 (5 bases). CDR3 length: 12 amino acids. DNA of the CDR3: TGTGCTCTACGGGGCAGCGGCTATGGCTACACCTTC. This translates into CALRGSGYGYTF.

Ten or more counts support this clonotype. This chain connects TRBV5-1 to TRBJ2-5, with D maybe TRBD1 (5 bases). Trimming left V 0 bases short and J 4 bases short, with 16 bases between. The V gene's germline CDR1 is SGHRS and CDR2 YFSETQ. This CDR3 is 16 amino acids long. The CDR3 here is CASSLAAPQVGETQYF. CDR3 sequence (DNA): TGCGCCAGCAGCTTGGCCGCCCCACAGGTGGGAGAGACCCAGTACTTC.

This clonotype turned up a few times. The chain has TRBV7-2 and TRBJ2-7; tentatively, D is TRBD1 (6 bases). This CDR3 is 14 amino acids long. Germline CDR1 is SGHTA and CDR2 is FQGNSA. V gave up 2 bases and J gave up 2 bases, with 10 bases separating them. The DNA for the CDR3 is TGTGCCAGCAGCTTAACAGGGACCACCTACGAGCAGTACTTC. Its translation is CASSLTGTTYEQYF.

This clonotype was recorded many times. The genes are TRBV6-5 and TRBJ1-1; D unresolved. Trimming cost V 0 bases and J 6 bases, with 8 bases left between them. The length of the CDR3 is 13 residues. The germline CDR1 and CDR2 sequences are MNHEY and SVGAGI. The chain's CDR3 is CASSYSAGPEAFF. CDR3 nucleotide sequence: TGTGCCAGCAGTTACTCCGCTGGGCCTGAAGCTTTCTTT.

This clonotype appeared many times. This chain uses TRBV30 with TRBJ2-5; D is possibly TRBD1 or TRBD2 (6 bases each). The CDR3 has 16 amino acids. Between the trimmed V and J ends, which lost 3 bases and 1 base, there was a span of 18 bases. Germline V lookup: CDR1 GTSNPN, CDR2 SVGIG (reference sequence). The CDR3 protein is CAWSLPWGAIQETQYF. CDR3 DNA: TGTGCCTGGAGCTTACCGTGGGGGGCGATCCAAGAGACCCAGTACTTC. The full variable domain, completed using reference TRBV30 and TRBJ2-5, is SQTIHQWPATLVQPVGSPLSLECTVEGTSNPNLYWYRQAAGRGLQLLFYSVGIGQISSEVPQNLSASRPQDRQFILSSKKLLLSDSGFYLCAWSLPWGAIQETQYFGPGTRLLVL.

At least ten counts were recorded for this clonotype. This chain links TRBV20-1 with TRBJ1-1; TRBD1 is a possible D gene (6 bases). The V gene lost 5 bases and the J gene lost 10 bases, with 20 bases spanning the gap. The germline V gene encodes CDR1 DFQATT and CDR2 SNEGSKA (reference sequence). The CDR3 runs to 13 residues. The CDR3 DNA reads as TGCAGTGCTCAAAGGGGGGTTGGGCTTGGAGCTTTCTTT. Amino acids: CSAQRGVGLGAFF.

CDR3 in amino acids: CASSSTVDTQYF. The CDR3 DNA follows: TGTGCCAGCAGTTCCACGGTGGATACGCAGTATTTT. V and J are TRBV28 and TRBJ2-3; D is unclear. V lost 4 bases, J lost 6 bases, and 8 bases lay in between. The CDR3 contains 12 residues. Germline CDR1 and CDR2: MDHEN and SYDVKM.

This clonotype was detected many times. The chain links TRBV7-8 to TRBJ2-7, with 8 positions matching TRBD2. CDR1 is SGHVS and CDR2 is FQNEAQ in the germline V gene. This CDR3 spans 14 amino acids. The junction had 0 bases not matched to a gene; V was cut back by 0 bases and J by 2 bases. The CDR3 DNA is TGTGCCAGCAGCTTAGCGGGACTAGCCTACGAGCAGTACTTC. Protein sequence: CASSLAGLAYEQYF.

The table lists this clonotype with many counts. The chain carries TRBV12-3 or TRBV12-4 and TRBJ1-5, with 7 bases identical to TRBD1. The CDR3 covers 16 residues. Unmatched junction bases numbered 9, after V lost 5 bases and J lost 2 bases. CDR3 coding DNA: TGTGCCAGCAGTACCCGGACAGGTATGGGCAATCAGCCCCAGCATTTT. This gives the protein CASSTRTGMGNQPQHF.